Listed below are T cell receptor beta chains from one sample, sequenced in a study of OX40 agonist ivuxolimab in advanced cancers. Only in-frame clones appear in the TCRdb table, and some are missing; sequencing was by immunoSEQ multiplex PCR. The sample includes about 110,000 clones, around nine tenths of them seen just once. Material: CD4+ or CD8+ T cells sorted from blood, obtained in a trial of the OX40 agonist ivuxolimab. The receptors were sampled from an adult with an advanced solid tumor such as melanoma, head and neck, liver or kidney cancer. Both conserved end residues are part of each CDR3. The D gene is left open where the match is weak. The size of a clone is reported for some rows only, either as once, few or many, or as a class for expanded clones.

abundance	v_gene	j_gene	d_gene	CDR3aa	CDR3nt
.	TRBV6-6	TRBJ1-1	TRBD1	CASSRQGRTEAFF	TGTGCCAGCAGCCGACAGGGTCGGACTGAAGCTTTCTTT
.	TRBV18	TRBJ2-5	TRBD2	CASSPTSPLAGGFETQYF	TGTGCCAGCTCACCGACCTCCCCTCTAGCGGGGGGGTTCGAGACCCAGTACTTC
few	TRBV27	TRBJ2-7	.	CASSLSTRGDYEQYF	TGTGCCAGCAGTTTATCAACCAGGGGGGACTACGAGCAGTACTTC
.	TRBV11-2	TRBJ1-4	.	CASSLRHEGTNEKLFF	TGTGCCAGCAGCCTACGACATGAAGGGACTAATGAAAAACTGTTTTTT
.	TRBV5-5	TRBJ2-7	.	CASSLGFGDYEQYF	TGTGCCAGCAGCTTGGGGTTCGGTGACTACGAGCAGTACTTC
.	TRBV28	TRBJ2-4	.	CASSFGVAKNIQYF	TGTGCCAGCAGTTTTGGGGTAGCCAAAAACATTCAGTACTTC
.	TRBV13	TRBJ1-4	TRBD1	CASSTRQGSTNEKLFF	TGTGCCAGCAGCACCCGACAGGGGTCAACTAATGAAAAACTGTTTTTT
.	TRBV7-2	TRBJ2-5	TRBD1	CASSLIGQGFRETQYF	TGTGCCAGCAGCTTGATAGGACAGGGGTTCCGAGAGACCCAGTACTTC
.	TRBV18	TRBJ2-7	.	CASSPRSSRLYEQYF	TGTGCCAGCTCACCACGGTCCTCACGACTCTACGAGCAGTACTTC
.	TRBV6-5	TRBJ2-3	.	CASRRGGHTDTQYF	TGTGCCAGCCGCCGCGGGGGCCACACAGATACGCAGTATTTT
.	TRBV7-9	TRBJ1-1	TRBD1	CASRIRTGKEAFF	TGTGCCAGCAGGATTAGGACAGGGAAGGAAGCTTTCTTT
.	TRBV29-1	TRBJ1-4	.	CSVEVGGRLFF	TGCAGCGTTGAAGTAGGGGGACGACTGTTTTTT
once	TRBV7-9	TRBJ2-6	.	CASSLAVGGANVLTF	TGTGCCAGCAGCTTAGCGGTAGGGGGGGCCAACGTCCTGACTTTC
.	TRBV18	TRBJ1-3	.	CASSPNRGGNTIYF	TGTGCCAGCTCACCAAACCGAGGGGGAAACACCATATATTTT
.	TRBV10-1	TRBJ2-1	TRBD2	CASSLAGDYNEQFF	TGCGCCAGCAGCCTAGCGGGGGACTACAATGAGCAGTTCTTC
.	TRBV7-6	TRBJ2-7	.	CASSSSGRWGLSSYEQYF	TGTGCCAGCAGCTCGTCCGGGCGATGGGGACTCAGCTCCTACGAGCAGTACTTC
.	TRBV6-5	TRBJ1-2	.	CASTSREARYGYTF	TGTGCCAGCACCTCAAGGGAGGCCCGCTATGGCTACACCTTC
.	TRBV9	TRBJ2-6	.	CASSPRVPQMPGANVLTF	TGTGCCAGCTCTCCCCGCGTCCCGCAGATGCCTGGGGCCAACGTCCTGACTTTC
.	TRBV14	TRBJ2-5	.	CASSHLSLGWETQYF	TGTGCCAGCAGCCACCTAAGCCTTGGGTGGGAGACCCAGTACTTC
.	TRBV4-2	TRBJ2-3	TRBD1	CASSQVGQGGTDTQYF	TGTGCCAGCAGCCAAGTTGGACAGGGAGGCACAGATACGCAGTATTTT
.	TRBV6-5	TRBJ2-2	.	CASSYSKGAGTGELFF	TGTGCCAGCAGTTACTCGAAAGGGGCCGGCACCGGGGAGCTGTTTTTT
once	TRBV5-1	TRBJ1-4	.	CASSQGRQGTATNEKLFF	TGCGCCAGCAGCCAAGGGCGGCAGGGGACCGCAACTAATGAAAAACTGTTTTTT
few	TRBV7-9	TRBJ1-2	.	CASTPRDSNYGYTF	TGTGCCAGCACCCCCAGGGATTCTAACTATGGCTACACCTTC
.	TRBV6-4	TRBJ2-2	TRBD2	CAILAGGDTGELFF	TGTGCCATCCTAGCGGGGGGGGACACCGGGGAGCTGTTTTTT
.	TRBV28	TRBJ1-2	.	CASSTSAIGGYTF	TGTGCCAGCAGTACTAGCGCTATTGGAGGCTACACCTTC
.	TRBV6-5	TRBJ1-5	TRBD1	CASSYEQGISQPQHF	TGTGCCAGCAGTTACGAACAGGGGATAAGTCAGCCCCAGCATTTT
.	TRBV18	TRBJ2-7	.	CASSPGQTSSYEQYF	TGTGCCAGCTCACCCGGGCAGACGAGCTCCTACGAGCAGTACTTC
.	TRBV28	TRBJ1-4	.	CATQQSTNEKLFF	TGTGCCACGCAACAATCAACTAATGAAAAACTGTTTTTT
.	TRBV10-3	TRBJ2-2	.	CAISEGPGELFF	TGTGCCATCAGTGAAGGGCCCGGGGAGCTGTTTTTT
.	TRBV18	TRBJ1-1	.	CASSRDGESTEAFF	TGTGCCAGCTCACGGGACGGAGAATCCACTGAAGCTTTCTTT
.	TRBV30	TRBJ2-6	.	CAWTRTSGANVLTF	TGTGCCTGGACGAGGACCTCTGGGGCCAACGTCCTGACTTTC
.	TRBV10-3	TRBJ2-2	TRBD2	CAISELGTSGNTGELFF	TGTGCCATCAGTGAGTTGGGGACTAGCGGGAACACCGGGGAGCTGTTTTTT
once	TRBV5-1	TRBJ2-2	TRBD2	CASSLSTSVNTGELFF	TGCGCCAGCAGCTTATCGACTAGCGTGAACACCGGGGAGCTGTTTTTT
.	TRBV19	TRBJ2-7	TRBD1	CASSLGTGAYEQYF	TGTGCCAGTAGTCTCGGGACAGGAGCCTACGAGCAGTACTTC
.	TRBV7-2	TRBJ2-1	.	CASSSKPTAGSSYNEQFF	TGTGCCAGCAGCTCAAAACCCACCGCGGGGAGCTCCTACAATGAGCAGTTCTTC
.	TRBV7-8	TRBJ1-3	.	CASSSTGGGGNTIYF	TGTGCCAGCAGCTCCACGGGGGGGGGAGGAAACACCATATATTTT
.	TRBV20-1	TRBJ2-5	.	CSASLGETQYF	TGCAGTGCTAGCTTGGGAGAGACCCAGTACTTC
.	TRBV28	TRBJ1-5	.	CASSLLREPLNQPQHF	TGTGCCAGCAGTTTACTACGCGAACCACTCAATCAGCCCCAGCATTTT
.	TRBV28	TRBJ2-2	.	CASTGTGLNTGELFF	TGTGCCAGCACTGGTACGGGCCTGAACACCGGGGAGCTGTTTTTT
.	TRBV11-2	TRBJ2-3	.	CASSLSGGTDTQYF	TGTGCCAGCAGCTTGTCGGGGGGCACAGATACGCAGTATTTT
.	TRBV19	TRBJ2-3	TRBD1	CASSIRGSTGVSTDTQYF	TGTGCCAGTAGTATAAGGGGGTCGACAGGGGTTAGCACAGATACGCAGTATTTT
.	TRBV7-2	TRBJ1-2	.	CASSRTVNYGYTF	TGTGCCAGCAGCCGGACGGTTAACTATGGCTACACCTTC
.	TRBV23-1	TRBJ2-3	TRBD1	CASSQSRDRGDTSTDTQYF	TGCGCCAGCAGTCAATCCCGGGACAGGGGGGATACTAGCACAGATACGCAGTATTTT